The sequence of this TCR beta chain was determined in a study of blood T cell repertoires in COVID-19. Study information: Italy, Spain and the United States were the sources of the convalescent and acute COVID-19 samples. T cells, B-cell-depleted T cells, or PBMCs provided the cDNA or gDNA that served as material.

The CDR3 spans 16 residues. The trim removed 4 bases at V and 9 bases at J, leaving 11 bases unmatched. Germline values: CDR1 SEHNR, CDR2 FQNEAQ (reference sequence). The authors' processing: Cell counts per sample came from amplifying reference gene primers. The data were produced by immunoSEQ multiplex PCR, yet TCRdb's version contains in-frame clones alone and is incomplete. D and trimming were read from the DNA, whereas the V and J calls and clone size are those reported in that table. This table has approximately 110,000 clones, around 81% appearing once. The V and J genes are TRBV7-9 and TRBJ2-4; 11 bases map to TRBD2. The sequencing input was peripheral blood. The receptor was derived from a man older than 75 with acute or convalescent COVID-19. CDR3 coding DNA: TGTGCCAGCAGCTCCCCGACTAGCGGGATCAAGGGCATTCAGTACTTC. It codes for CASSSPTSGIKGIQYF.